This T cell receptor beta chain was profiled in a study of T cells in Graves' hyperthyroidism and ophthalmopathy. The CDR3 runs to 13 residues. Germline CDR1 and CDR2: LGHDT and YNNKEL (reference sequence). TCR beta CDR3 regions were amplified from RNA. The HTBI set primed first-round TCR CDR3 RT-PCR. TCRdb analysed the multiplex PCR reads with MiXCR anew, one entry per CDR3 protein. This sample carries about half a million distinct CDR3 sequences, around 21% of them seen once, and the ten largest clones take more than 25%. This clonotype turned up a few times. One junction end does not reproduce the germline sequence, and a read error may be involved.

The sequence came from a man aged 18 to 30 with Graves' hyperthyroidism. Sequences were obtained from blood. The chain couples TRBV3-1 to TRBJ1-5; no reliable D call. CDR3 DNA: TGTGCCAGCAGCCATTCAGGAAGAGGCCAAATGAATTTT. This gives the protein CASSHSGRGQMNF.